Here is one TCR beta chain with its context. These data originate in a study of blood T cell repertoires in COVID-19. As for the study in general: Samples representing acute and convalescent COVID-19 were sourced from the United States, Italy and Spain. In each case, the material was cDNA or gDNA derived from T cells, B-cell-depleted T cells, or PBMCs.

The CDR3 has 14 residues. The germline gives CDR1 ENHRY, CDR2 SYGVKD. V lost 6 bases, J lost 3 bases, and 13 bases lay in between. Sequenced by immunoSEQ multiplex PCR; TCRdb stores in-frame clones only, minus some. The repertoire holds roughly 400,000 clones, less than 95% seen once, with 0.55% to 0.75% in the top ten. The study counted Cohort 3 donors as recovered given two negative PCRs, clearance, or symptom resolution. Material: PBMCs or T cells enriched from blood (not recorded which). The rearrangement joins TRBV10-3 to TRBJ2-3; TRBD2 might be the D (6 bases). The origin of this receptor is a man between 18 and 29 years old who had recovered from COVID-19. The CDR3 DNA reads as TGTGCCATCAGCGCGGGGACCCCTACAGATACGCAGTATTTT. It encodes CAISAGTPTDTQYF.